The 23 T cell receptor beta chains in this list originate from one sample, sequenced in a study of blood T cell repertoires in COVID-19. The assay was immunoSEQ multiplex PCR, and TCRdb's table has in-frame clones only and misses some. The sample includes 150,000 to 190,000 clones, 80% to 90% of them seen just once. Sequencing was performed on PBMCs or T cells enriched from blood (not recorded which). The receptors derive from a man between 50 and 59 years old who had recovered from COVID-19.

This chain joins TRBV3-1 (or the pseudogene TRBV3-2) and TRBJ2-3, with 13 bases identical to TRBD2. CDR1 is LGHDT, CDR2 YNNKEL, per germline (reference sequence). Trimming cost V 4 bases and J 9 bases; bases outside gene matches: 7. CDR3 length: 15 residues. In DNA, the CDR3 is TGTGCCAGCAGCCTCGGACTAGCGGGGGTGGGGACGCAGTATTTT. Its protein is CASSLGLAGVGTQYF.

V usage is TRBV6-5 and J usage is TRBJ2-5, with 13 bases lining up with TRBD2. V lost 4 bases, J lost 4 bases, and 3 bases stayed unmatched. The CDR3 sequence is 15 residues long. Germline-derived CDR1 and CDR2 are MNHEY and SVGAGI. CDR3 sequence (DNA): TGTGCCAGCAGTTTACTAGCGGGGGGGCCAGAGACCCAGTACTTC. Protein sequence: CASSLLAGGPETQYF.

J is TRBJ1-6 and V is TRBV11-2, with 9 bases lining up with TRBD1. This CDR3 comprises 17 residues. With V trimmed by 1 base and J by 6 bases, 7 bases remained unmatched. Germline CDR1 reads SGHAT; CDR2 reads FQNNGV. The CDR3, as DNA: TGTGCCAGCAGCTTAGGCGAACAGGGGGCCCTTAATTCACCCCTCCACTTT. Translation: CASSLGEQGALNSPLHF.

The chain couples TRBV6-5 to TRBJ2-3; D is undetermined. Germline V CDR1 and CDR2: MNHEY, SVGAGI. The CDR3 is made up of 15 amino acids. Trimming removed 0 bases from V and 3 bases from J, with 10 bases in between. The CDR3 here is CASSYSGLETDTQYF. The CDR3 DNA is TGTGCCAGCAGTTACTCTGGCCTAGAAACAGATACGCAGTATTTT.

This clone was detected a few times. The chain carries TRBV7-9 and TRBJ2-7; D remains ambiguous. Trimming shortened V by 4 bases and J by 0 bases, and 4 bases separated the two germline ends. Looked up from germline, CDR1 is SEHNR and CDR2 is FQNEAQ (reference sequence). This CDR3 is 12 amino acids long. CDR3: CASSSSSYEQYF. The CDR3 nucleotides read TGTGCCAGCAGCTCCAGCTCCTACGAGCAGTACTTC.

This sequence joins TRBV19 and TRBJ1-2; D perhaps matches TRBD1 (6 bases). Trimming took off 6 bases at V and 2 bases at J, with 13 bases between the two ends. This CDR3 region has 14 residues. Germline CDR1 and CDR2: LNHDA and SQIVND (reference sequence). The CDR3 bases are TGTGCCAGTAGCGTTCAGGGGCGGAACTATGGCTACACCTTC. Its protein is CASSVQGRNYGYTF.

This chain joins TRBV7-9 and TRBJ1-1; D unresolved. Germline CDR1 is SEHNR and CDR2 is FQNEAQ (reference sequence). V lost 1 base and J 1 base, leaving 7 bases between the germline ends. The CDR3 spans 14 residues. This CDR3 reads CASSLELPNTEAFF. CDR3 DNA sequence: TGTGCCAGCAGCTTAGAACTCCCGAACACTGAAGCTTTCTTT.

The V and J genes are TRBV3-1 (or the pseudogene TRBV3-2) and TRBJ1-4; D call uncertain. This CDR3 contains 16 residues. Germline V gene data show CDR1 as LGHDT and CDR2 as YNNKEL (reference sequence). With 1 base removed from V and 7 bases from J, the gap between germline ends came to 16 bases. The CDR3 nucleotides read TGTGCCAGCAGCCAAGTGTCTGGGGTGCGGGGTGAAAAACTGTTTTTT. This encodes CASSQVSGVRGEKLFF.

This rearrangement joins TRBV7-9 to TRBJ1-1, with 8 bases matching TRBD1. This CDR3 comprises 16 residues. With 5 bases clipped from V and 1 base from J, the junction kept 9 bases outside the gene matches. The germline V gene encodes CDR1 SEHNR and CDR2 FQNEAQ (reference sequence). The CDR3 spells CASSPKGQAGNTEAFF. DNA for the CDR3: TGTGCCAGCAGCCCGAAGGGACAGGCAGGGAACACTGAAGCTTTCTTT.

The CDR3 nucleotides read TGTGCCAGCAGTTTATCCCAGGGGTGGCACACTGAAGCTTTCTTT. Protein product: CASSLSQGWHTEAFF. The chain is built from TRBV25-1 and TRBJ1-1, with TRBD1 as a possible D gene (6 bases). From germline, CDR1 is MGHDK and CDR2 SYGVNS. The CDR3 has 15 residues. The V end lost 5 bases, the J end lost 3 bases, and 16 bases lay between the germline ends. Full variable domain (missing parts from reference TRBV25-1 and TRBJ1-1): EADIYQTPRYLVIGTGKKITLECSQTMGHDKMYWYQQDPGMELHLIHYSYGVNSTEKGDLSSESTVSRIRTEHFPLTLESARPSHTSQYLCASSLSQGWHTEAFFGQGTRLTVV.

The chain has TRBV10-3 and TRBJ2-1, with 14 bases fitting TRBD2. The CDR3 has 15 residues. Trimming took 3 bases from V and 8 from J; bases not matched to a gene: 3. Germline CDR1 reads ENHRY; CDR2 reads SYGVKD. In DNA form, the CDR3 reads TGTGCCATCAGTGACCGACTAGCGGGGGGGTATGAGCAGTTCTTC. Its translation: CAISDRLAGGYEQFF.

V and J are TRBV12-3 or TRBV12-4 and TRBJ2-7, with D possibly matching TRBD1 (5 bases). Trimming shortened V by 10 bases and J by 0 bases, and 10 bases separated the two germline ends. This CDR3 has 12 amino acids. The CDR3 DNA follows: TGTGCCAACCGGACATACTCCTACGAGCAGTACTTC. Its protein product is CANRTYSYEQYF.

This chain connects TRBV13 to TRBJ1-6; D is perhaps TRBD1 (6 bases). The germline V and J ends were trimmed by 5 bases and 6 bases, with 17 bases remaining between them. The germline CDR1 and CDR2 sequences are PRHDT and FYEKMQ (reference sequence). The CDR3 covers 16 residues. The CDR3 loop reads CASSPRGGGGNSPLHF. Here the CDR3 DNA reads TGTGCCAGCAGCCCAAGGGGGGGCGGAGGTAATTCACCCCTCCACTTT.

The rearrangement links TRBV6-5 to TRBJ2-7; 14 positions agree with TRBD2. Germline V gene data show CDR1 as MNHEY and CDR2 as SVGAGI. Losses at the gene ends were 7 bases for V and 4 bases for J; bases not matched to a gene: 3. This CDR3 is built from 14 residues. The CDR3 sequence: CASIGLAGGYEQYF. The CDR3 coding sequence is TGTGCCAGCATTGGACTAGCGGGGGGTTACGAGCAGTACTTC.

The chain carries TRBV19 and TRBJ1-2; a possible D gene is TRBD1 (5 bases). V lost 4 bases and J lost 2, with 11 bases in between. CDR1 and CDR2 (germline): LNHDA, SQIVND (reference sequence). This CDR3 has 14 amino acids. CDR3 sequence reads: CASSRLSGNYGYTF. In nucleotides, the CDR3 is TGTGCCAGTAGTAGATTGTCAGGGAACTATGGCTACACCTTC.

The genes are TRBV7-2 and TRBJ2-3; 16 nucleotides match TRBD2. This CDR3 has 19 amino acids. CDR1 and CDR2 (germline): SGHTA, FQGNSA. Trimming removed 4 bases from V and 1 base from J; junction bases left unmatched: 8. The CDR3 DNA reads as TGTGCCAGCAGCTACCCGGGACTAGCGGGGGGGTCCCGCACAGATACGCAGTATTTT. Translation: CASSYPGLAGGSRTDTQYF.

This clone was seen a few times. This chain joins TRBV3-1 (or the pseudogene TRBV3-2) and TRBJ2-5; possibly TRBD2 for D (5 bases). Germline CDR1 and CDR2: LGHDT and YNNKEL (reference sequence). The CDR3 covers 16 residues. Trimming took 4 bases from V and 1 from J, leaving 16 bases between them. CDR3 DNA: TGTGCCAGCAGCCCCTTCCTCGGGAAGAGCCAAGAGACCCAGTACTTC. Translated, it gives CASSPFLGKSQETQYF.

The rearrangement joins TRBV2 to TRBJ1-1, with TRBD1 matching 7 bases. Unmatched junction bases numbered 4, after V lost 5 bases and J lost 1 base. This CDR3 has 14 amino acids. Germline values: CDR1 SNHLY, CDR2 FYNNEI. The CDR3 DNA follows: TGTGCCAGCAGTACCGAGGGGGCGAACACTGAAGCTTTCTTT. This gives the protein CASSTEGANTEAFF.

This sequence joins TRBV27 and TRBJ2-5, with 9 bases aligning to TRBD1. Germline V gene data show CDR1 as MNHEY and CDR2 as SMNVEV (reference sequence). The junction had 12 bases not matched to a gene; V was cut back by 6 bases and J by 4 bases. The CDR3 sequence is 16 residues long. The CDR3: CASSWTGEFLGETQYF. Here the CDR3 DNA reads TGTGCCAGCAGCTGGACAGGGGAGTTTTTAGGAGAGACCCAGTACTTC.

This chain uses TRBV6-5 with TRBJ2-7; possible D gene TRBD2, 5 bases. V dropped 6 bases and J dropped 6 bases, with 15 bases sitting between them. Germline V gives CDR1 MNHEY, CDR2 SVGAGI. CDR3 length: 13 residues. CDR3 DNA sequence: TGTGCCAGCAGCAAAGACGGTGGGAGCGAGCAGTACTTC. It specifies CASSKDGGSEQYF.

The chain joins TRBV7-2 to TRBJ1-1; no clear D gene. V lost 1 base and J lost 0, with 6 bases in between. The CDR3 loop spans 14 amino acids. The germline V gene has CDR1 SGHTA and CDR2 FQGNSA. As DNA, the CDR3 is TGTGCCAGCAGCTTAGGGCCCATGAACACTGAAGCTTTCTTT. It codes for CASSLGPMNTEAFF.

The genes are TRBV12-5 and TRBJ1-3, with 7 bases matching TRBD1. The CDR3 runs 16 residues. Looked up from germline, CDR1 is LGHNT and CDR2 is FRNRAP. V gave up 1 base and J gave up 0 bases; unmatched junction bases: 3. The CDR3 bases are TGTGCTAGTGGTTTGGCATGGGACAGCTCTGGAAACACCATATATTTT. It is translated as CASGLAWDSSGNTIYF.

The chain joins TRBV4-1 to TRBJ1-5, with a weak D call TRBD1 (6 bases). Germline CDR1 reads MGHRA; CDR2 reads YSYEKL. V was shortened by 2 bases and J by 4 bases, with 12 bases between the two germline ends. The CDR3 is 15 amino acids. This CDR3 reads CASSQHGTNNQPQHF. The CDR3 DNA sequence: TGCGCCAGCAGCCAACACGGGACAAATAATCAGCCCCAGCATTTT.